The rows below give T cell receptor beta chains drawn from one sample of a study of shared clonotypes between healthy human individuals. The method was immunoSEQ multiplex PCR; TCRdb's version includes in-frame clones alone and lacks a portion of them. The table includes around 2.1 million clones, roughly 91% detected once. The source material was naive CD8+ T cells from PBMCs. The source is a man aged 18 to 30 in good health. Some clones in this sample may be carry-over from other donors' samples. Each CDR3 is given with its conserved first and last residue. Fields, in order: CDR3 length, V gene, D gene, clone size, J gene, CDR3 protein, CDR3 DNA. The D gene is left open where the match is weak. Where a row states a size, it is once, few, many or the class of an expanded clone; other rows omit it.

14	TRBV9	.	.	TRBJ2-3	CASSVIPGSDTQYF	TGTGCCAGCAGCGTTATTCCGGGCAGCGATACGCAGTATTTT
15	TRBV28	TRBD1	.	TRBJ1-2	CASSSWTGVGDGYTF	TGTGCCAGCAGTTCTTGGACAGGGGTGGGCGATGGCTACACCTTC
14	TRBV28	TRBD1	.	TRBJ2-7	CASSLGTGLYEQYF	TGTGCCAGCAGTTTGGGGACAGGCCTGTACGAGCAGTACTTC
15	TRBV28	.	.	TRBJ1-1	CASSTNRESSTEAFF	TGTGCCAGCAGTACAAACAGGGAGAGTAGCACTGAAGCTTTCTTT
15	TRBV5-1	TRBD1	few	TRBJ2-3	CASSLVGQVADTQYF	TGCGCCAGCAGCTTGGTGGGACAGGTGGCAGATACGCAGTATTTT
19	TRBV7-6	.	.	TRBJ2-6	CASSLFRVAARPGANVLTF	TGTGCCAGCAGCTTATTTCGGGTAGCAGCCCGCCCTGGGGCCAACGTCCTGACTTTC
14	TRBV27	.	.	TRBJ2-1	CASSPTRLAGEQFF	TGTGCCAGCAGTCCAACAAGATTGGCGGGGGAGCAGTTCTTC
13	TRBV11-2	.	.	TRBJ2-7	CASSLDTDYEQYF	TGTGCCAGCAGCTTAGACACAGATTACGAGCAGTACTTC
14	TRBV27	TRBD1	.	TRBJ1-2	CASSSRTGDYGYTF	TGTGCCAGCAGTTCACGGACAGGAGACTATGGCTACACCTTC
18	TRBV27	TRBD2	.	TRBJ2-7	CASSLRGVASGIIYEQYF	TGTGCCAGCAGTCTGCGGGGAGTCGCTAGCGGGATTATCTACGAGCAGTACTTC
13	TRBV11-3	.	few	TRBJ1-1	CASSLAWETEAFF	TGTGCCAGCAGCTTAGCCTGGGAGACTGAAGCTTTCTTT
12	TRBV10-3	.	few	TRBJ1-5	CAISEWGQPQHF	TGTGCCATCAGTGAGTGGGGACAGCCCCAGCATTTT
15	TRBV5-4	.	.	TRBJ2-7	CATRGIGLAHPEQYF	TGTGCCACCAGGGGGATAGGACTAGCCCACCCCGAGCAGTACTTC
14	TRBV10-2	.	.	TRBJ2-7	CASKDRTVTYEQYF	TGCGCCAGCAAGGACCGGACAGTCACCTACGAGCAGTACTTC
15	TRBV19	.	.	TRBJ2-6	CASSISGEGANVLTF	TGTGCCAGTAGTATCTCCGGGGAAGGGGCCAACGTCCTGACTTTC
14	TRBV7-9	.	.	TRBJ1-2	CASSYSRAVYGYTF	TGTGCCAGCAGCTACAGTAGGGCAGTCTATGGCTACACCTTC
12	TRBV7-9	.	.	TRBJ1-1	CASSLSVVEAFF	TGTGCCAGCAGCTTATCGGTGGTTGAAGCTTTCTTT
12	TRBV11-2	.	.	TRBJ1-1	CASSLGRAEAFF	TGTGCCAGCAGCCTAGGCAGGGCAGAAGCTTTCTTT
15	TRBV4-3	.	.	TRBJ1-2	CASSQETLAFYGYTF	TGCGCCAGCAGCCAAGAGACTCTGGCTTTCTATGGCTACACCTTC
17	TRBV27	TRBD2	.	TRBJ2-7	CASSPPGLAGGPYEQYF	TGTGCCAGCAGTCCTCCGGGACTAGCGGGAGGCCCCTACGAGCAGTACTTC
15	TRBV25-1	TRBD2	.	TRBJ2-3	CASSTLAGFSDTQYF	TGTGCCAGCAGTACTCTAGCGGGATTCTCAGATACGCAGTATTTT
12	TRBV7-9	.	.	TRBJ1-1	CASSLGEAAAFF	TGTGCCAGCAGCCTTGGGGAGGCGGCAGCTTTCTTT
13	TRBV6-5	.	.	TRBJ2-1	CANCRSSYNEQFF	TGTGCCAACTGTCGTTCCAGCTACAATGAGCAGTTCTTC
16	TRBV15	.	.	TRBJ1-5	CATSELDLNSNQPQHF	TGTGCCACCAGCGAGTTAGATTTAAATAGCAATCAGCCCCAGCATTTT
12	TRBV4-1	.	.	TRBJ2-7	CASSQGRYEQYF	TGCGCCAGCAGCCAAGGTCGGTACGAGCAGTACTTC
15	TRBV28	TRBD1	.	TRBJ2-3	CASRPWDSRPDTQYF	TGTGCCAGCAGACCCTGGGACAGCCGCCCAGATACGCAGTATTTT
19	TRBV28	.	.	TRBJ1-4	CASSERDGWGSLTNEKLFF	TGTGCCAGCAGTGAAAGGGACGGATGGGGCAGTTTAACTAATGAAAAACTGTTTTTT
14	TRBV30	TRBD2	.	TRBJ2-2	CAWLGGGPTGELFF	TGTGCCTGGCTGGGGGGAGGGCCCACCGGGGAGCTGTTTTTT